This T cell receptor beta chain emerged from a study of read filtering for tumor transcriptome and immune sequencing (dated by TCRdb to about 2020). Background for the entire study: The cohort was composed of approximately 16 male and roughly 13 female patients, with a mean age of approximately 66 years and an age range of roughly 45 to 80. Under revised international staging, roughly eight patients fell into R-ISS I, 15 or so into R-ISS II and about 7 into R-ISS III. After DNase treatment, whole-transcriptome libraries were prepared with the TruSeq RNA Access Library Prep Kit. TCR-region mapped reads per sample ranged from about 3.5 to 11 million with IR-seq versus only roughly 75 to 1,300 with RNA-seq. Using the same bone marrow samples, the study compared TCR repertoires obtained by targeted immune repertoire sequencing with those obtained by bulk whole-transcriptome sequencing. A main aim was a read-filtering strategy for immune repertoire data, specifically whether clonotypes supported by a single read should be removed. Study-wide findings and limitations: The sorted CD138-negative fraction was a mixed bone marrow immune population, not purified T cells. Single-read clonotypes made up around 82% of clonotypes but 3.5% to 4.5% of total reads in IR-seq, and less than 75% of clonotypes and roughly 45% of reads in RNA-seq. The correlation between IR-seq and RNA-seq shared clonotype proportions rose when single-read clonotypes were removed. Compared with RNA-seq, IR-seq captured clonotypes at much greater depth and more reliably, and a smaller IR-seq throughput was enough to identify most of the shared clonotypes.

Including the terminal cysteine and phenylalanine, the CDR3 comprises 15 residues. The retained sequence is limited to the CDR3, 45 bases, with the frame set at the first base. V lost 6 bases and J lost 3 bases; the stretch between them is 21 bases long. The germline V gene (reference sequence) gives CDR1 as DFQATT and CDR2 as SNEGSKA. Each patient had bone marrow sampled at the time of active disease. Isolation of bone marrow mononuclear cells was performed by Ficoll-Hypaque density gradient centrifugation. Myeloma plasma cells were removed and CD138-negative cells were collected by negative selection after labeling with CD138 magnetic microbeads on a MACS separator. Flow cytometry on an Attune NxT with CD138 antibodies was used to check the purity of the isolated cells. TRIzol reagent was used to extract total RNA, and a NanoDrop spectrophotometer was used to quantify the extracted RNA. Paired RNA-seq and IR-seq were performed on the CD138-negative bone marrow sample of each patient.

The Immunoverse kit was used to build TCR libraries from around 420 ng RNA, with molecular barcoded adaptors covering alpha/delta and beta/gamma chains. TCR library preparation used the same RNA that was used for transcriptome sequencing. Sequencing of the TCR libraries was done on an Illumina HiSeq 4000 with 2 x 150 cycles. The original methods were these. MiXCR aligned TCR reads to human V, D, J and C references and assembled the aligned reads into CDR3 clonotypes, with quality filtering and error correction included. The tcR package in R was used for analysis of clonotype counts and gene usage diversity. Raw mapping reads were checked after the RNA-seq reads had been mapped by STAR aligner version 2.5.3a onto the human GRCh37 genome. To test how sequencing depth affected the clonotypes detected, IR-seq fastq files were randomly downsampled with Seqtk 1.3. The public reads were quality trimmed at Q25 with fastp and then assembled into clones with MiXCR by TCRdb, keeping productive beta chains. Each entry is one CDR3 protein sequence, shown with its most common DNA and genes. These V and J calls rely on TCRdb rather than the paper's analysis. Recorded for this sample are roughly 6,000 distinct CDR3 sequences; around 20% of them occurred a single time. 48% of the sample comes from the top ten.

This clonotype has at least ten counts. What this receptor recognizes is not known. Qualities for individual bases were not recorded, and no much larger clone is one base off. The chain was built from TRBV20-1 and TRBJ2-7, with a weak D call of TRBD2 (6 bases match). The receptor's source is a donor aged 40 or over with multiple myeloma. The sample consisted of a population of CD138-negative cells sorted from bone marrow. This specimen's cell subset or site label, per the study, means: bone marrow mononuclear cells depleted of CD138+ plasma/myeloma cells by negative magnetic selection. The DNA sequence follows: TGCAGTGCCCAAGGAGGGACGGTCAGTTTCTACGAGCAGTACTTC. The resulting protein is CSAQGGTVSFYEQYF.